This T cell receptor beta chain was sequenced during a study of shared T cell receptors in the human thymus. Sequenced by immunoSEQ multiplex PCR; TCRdb stores in-frame clones only, minus some. The repertoire has 55,000 to 75,000 clones, nearly 95% of them found once; the top ten carry roughly 0.033%. The V gene lost 4 bases and the J gene lost 0 bases, with 7 bases spanning the gap. CDR1 and CDR2 (germline): SGHTA, FQGTGA. The CDR3 loop spans 15 amino acids. This clone was picked up one time. This rearrangement joins TRBV7-3 to TRBJ2-6; no clear D gene. This TCR came from a human donor. Sequencing was carried out using thymocytes. As DNA, the CDR3 is TGTGCCAGCAGCTCGGGCAGCTCTGGGGCCAACGTCCTGACTTTC. Translated: CASSSGSSGANVLTF.